The T cell receptor (beta chain) described here comes from a study of response to subunit inactivated influenza vaccine. Findings of the study overall: Authors suggested that a seasonal influenza vaccination recruits few new T cells each time.

About this clonotype itself: No antigen is known for it.

The ends were cut back, 3 bases at V and 2 bases at J, with 7 bases in the middle. This CDR3 has 13 amino acids. Germline loops: CDR1 KGHDR, CDR2 SFDVKD. TCRdb used MiXCR to reprocess the RT-PCR reads, holding one entry per CDR3 protein. The table includes around 530,000 distinct CDR3 sequences, approximately 15% detected once. The sequence came from a man in his fifties or sixties who received an inactivated influenza vaccine. The source was CD4+ T cells sorted from PBMCs, collected 23 to 25 months after vaccination. The chain employs TRBV24-1 and TRBJ2-7; no definite D call. The CDR3: CATSDPQAYEQYF. The DNA of the CDR3 is TGTGCCACCAGTGATCCACAAGCCTACGAGCAGTACTTC.